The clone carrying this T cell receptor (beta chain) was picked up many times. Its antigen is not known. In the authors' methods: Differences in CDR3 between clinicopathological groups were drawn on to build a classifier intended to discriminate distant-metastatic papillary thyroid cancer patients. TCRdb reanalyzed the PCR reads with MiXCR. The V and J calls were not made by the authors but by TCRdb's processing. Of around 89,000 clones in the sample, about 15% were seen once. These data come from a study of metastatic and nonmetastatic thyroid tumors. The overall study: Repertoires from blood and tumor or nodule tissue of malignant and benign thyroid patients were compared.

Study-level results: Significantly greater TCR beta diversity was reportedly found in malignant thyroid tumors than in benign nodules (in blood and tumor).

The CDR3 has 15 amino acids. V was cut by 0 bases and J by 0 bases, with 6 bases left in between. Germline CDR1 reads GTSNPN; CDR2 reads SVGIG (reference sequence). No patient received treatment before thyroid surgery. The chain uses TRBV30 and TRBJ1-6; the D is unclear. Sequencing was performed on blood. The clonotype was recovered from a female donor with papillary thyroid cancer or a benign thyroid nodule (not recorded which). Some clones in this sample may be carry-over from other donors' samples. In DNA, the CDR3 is TGTGCCTGGAGTGTTGGGAGCTCCTATAATTCACCCCTCCACTTT. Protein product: CAWSVGSSYNSPLHF.